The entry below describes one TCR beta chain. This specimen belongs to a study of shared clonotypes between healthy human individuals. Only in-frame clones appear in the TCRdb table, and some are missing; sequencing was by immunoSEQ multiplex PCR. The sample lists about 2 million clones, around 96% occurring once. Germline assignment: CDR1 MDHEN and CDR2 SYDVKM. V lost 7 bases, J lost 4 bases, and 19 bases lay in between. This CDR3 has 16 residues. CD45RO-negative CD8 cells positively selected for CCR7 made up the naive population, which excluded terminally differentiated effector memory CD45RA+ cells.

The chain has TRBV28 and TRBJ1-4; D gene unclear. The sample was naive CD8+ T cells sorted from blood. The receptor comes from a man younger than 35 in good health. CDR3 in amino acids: CASTDSFSASNEKLFF. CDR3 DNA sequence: TGTGCCAGCACCGATTCATTCTCGGCAAGTAATGAAAAACTGTTTTTT.